These 24 T cell receptor beta chains originate from one sample sequenced in a study of cytomegalovirus exposure and HLA in healthy donors. With 60 Vbeta and 13 Jbeta primers, the PCR was carried out. Assay: immunoSEQ multiplex PCR; the TCRdb copy retains only in-frame clones and omits some. The top ten clones hold 3.9% of a sample with 55,000 to 65,000 clones, roughly 80% of them seen once. The specimen sequenced was PBMCs. Receptors originate from a woman between 40 and 50 years old in good health and CMV-seronegative.

The chain links TRBV15 to TRBJ2-7; 11 nucleotides line up with TRBD2. Germline V CDR1 and CDR2: LNHNV, YYDKDF (reference sequence). The CDR3 covers 17 residues. V lost 0 bases, J lost 2 bases, and 6 bases stayed unmatched. The CDR3, as DNA: TGTGCCACCAGCAGAGATCAACTAGCGGGAGACACCTACGAGCAGTACTTC. This sequence encodes CATSRDQLAGDTYEQYF.

This clone was seen a handful of times. V and J are TRBV5-1 and TRBJ1-1; possible D gene TRBD1, 6 bases. Germline values: CDR1 SGHRS, CDR2 YFSETQ. The CDR3 length is 15 residues. Trimming removed 0 bases at V and 4 bases at J, with 13 bases between. CDR3 amino acids: CASSLASGAGTEAFF. The DNA for the CDR3 is TGCGCCAGCAGCTTGGCGTCAGGGGCTGGCACTGAAGCTTTCTTT.

This chain uses TRBV6-1 with TRBJ1-1, with 9 bases aligning to TRBD1. The junction had 3 bases not matched to a gene; V was cut back by 8 bases and J by 11 bases. Germline assignment: CDR1 MNHNS and CDR2 SASEGT. This CDR3 region has 10 residues. CDR3 residues: CASQQGAAFF. CDR3 nucleotides: TGTGCCAGCCAACAGGGGGCTGCTTTCTTT.

The chain combines TRBV5-4 with TRBJ1-1, with D possibly matching TRBD1 (5 bases). Germline V gene sequence: CDR1 SGHNT, CDR2 YYREEE (reference sequence). Trimming shortened V by 3 bases and J by 4 bases, and 19 bases separated the two germline ends. The CDR3 sequence is 16 residues long. CDR3 protein: CASSSAGTGVSTEAFF. CDR3 nucleotides: TGTGCCAGCAGCTCGGCCGGGACGGGAGTCAGCACTGAAGCTTTCTTT. Filled out from reference TRBV5-4 and TRBJ1-1, the complete variable domain reads ETGVTQSPTHLIKTRGQQVTLRCSSQSGHNTVSWYQQALGQGPQFIFQYYREEENGRGNFPPRFSGLQFPNYSSELNVNALELDDSALYLCASSSAGTGVSTEAFFGQGTRLTVV.

This clone showed up just a few times. The chain recombines TRBV14 with TRBJ2-5; 11 bases fit TRBD2. The CDR3 totals 18 residues. Unmatched junction bases numbered 11, after V lost 4 bases and J lost 1 base. Germline assignment: CDR1 SGHDN and CDR2 FVKESK. The CDR3 nucleotides read TGTGCCAGCAGCCCCCAACAACCCGGGACTAGCGGCCAAGAGACCCAGTACTTC. It codes for CASSPQQPGTSGQETQYF. Complete variable domain (other parts from reference TRBV14 and TRBJ2-5): EAGVTQFPSHSVIEKGQTVTLRCDPISGHDNLYWYRRVMGKEIKFLLHFVKESKQDESGMPNNRFLAERTGGTYSTLKVQPAELEDSGVYFCASSPQQPGTSGQETQYFGPGTRLLVL.

The CDR3 nucleotides are TGTGCCAGCAGTCCATCTACTCAGGGTAATGAGCAGTTCTTC. This codes for CASSPSTQGNEQFF. The chain recombines TRBV27 with TRBJ2-1; possible D gene TRBD1, 5 bases. The germline V gene encodes CDR1 MNHEY and CDR2 SMNVEV (reference sequence). Deletions cut 5 bases from V and 7 bases from J, with 15 bases between. The CDR3 has 14 amino acids.

This clone was counted a few times. The chain has TRBV7-7 and TRBJ2-5; 10 bases align to TRBD2. CDR1 is SSHAT and CDR2 is FNYEAQ in the germline V gene (reference sequence). The CDR3 has 15 amino acids. Trimming took 5 bases from V and 1 from J; bases not matched to a gene: 4. CDR3 loop: CASSSGRAFQETQYF. The DNA of the CDR3 is TGTGCCAGCAGCAGCGGGAGGGCCTTCCAAGAGACCCAGTACTTC.

This sequence joins TRBV7-3 and TRBJ2-7, with D tentatively TRBD1 (5 bases). V was cut by 2 bases and J by 7 bases, with 15 bases left in between. Per germline, CDR1 SGHTA and CDR2 FQGTGA. CDR3 length: 14 amino acids. The CDR3 protein is CASSLGQGPTEQYF. The CDR3 region has the DNA TGTGCCAGCAGCTTAGGGCAGGGCCCCACAGAGCAGTACTTC.

The chain employs TRBV7-6 and TRBJ1-3; TRBD1 matches at 12 bases. The junction had 5 bases not matched to a gene; V was cut back by 5 bases and J by 3 bases. CDR1 and CDR2 (germline): SGHVS, FNYEAQ. The CDR3 runs to 16 residues. The chain's CDR3 is CASSTRDRGLGNTIYF. As DNA, the CDR3 is TGTGCCAGCAGCACAAGGGACAGGGGGCTTGGAAACACCATATATTTT. Combining the CDR3 with reference TRBV7-6 and TRBJ1-3 gives the whole variable domain GAGVSQSPRYKVTKRGQDVALRCDPISGHVSLYWYRQALGQGPEFLTYFNYEAQQDKSGLPNDRFSAERPEGSISTLTIQRTEQRDSAMYRCASSTRDRGLGNTIYFGEGSWLTVV.

The J gene is TRBJ1-4, the V gene TRBV18; 9 positions agree with TRBD1. CDR1 is KGHSH, CDR2 LQKENI, per germline. The CDR3 is made up of 14 amino acids. Unmatched junction bases numbered 4, after V lost 6 bases and J lost 5 bases. CDR3 in amino acids: CASSRDRENEKLFF. The DNA of the CDR3 is TGTGCCAGCTCGCGGGACAGGGAAAATGAAAAACTGTTTTTT.

The CDR3 loop reads CALASPRQGVPIYEQYF. The CDR3 coding sequence is TGTGCCTTGGCTTCTCCGAGACAGGGGGTCCCTATTTACGAGCAGTACTTC. This chain uses TRBV30 with TRBJ2-7; TRBD1 matches at 9 bases. Trimming took 7 bases from V and 4 from J; bases not matched to a gene: 20. CDR3 size: 17 residues. The germline gives CDR1 GTSNPN, CDR2 SVGIG (reference sequence).

The chain uses TRBV5-4 and TRBJ1-4; 10 bases match TRBD1. The CDR3 contains 15 residues. Germline trimming cut 4 bases from V and 8 bases from J; bases unmatched to any gene: 8. CDR1 SGHNT and CDR2 YYREEE come from the germline V gene (reference sequence). The CDR3 nucleotides read TGTGCCAGCAGCCTAGGGACAGGGGATGGGGAAAAACTGTTTTTT. As protein: CASSLGTGDGEKLFF. Supplemented by reference TRBV5-4 and TRBJ1-4, the full variable domain reads ETGVTQSPTHLIKTRGQQVTLRCSSQSGHNTVSWYQQALGQGPQFIFQYYREEENGRGNFPPRFSGLQFPNYSSELNVNALELDDSALYLCASSLGTGDGEKLFFGSGTQLSVL.

On this clone itself: The sample contains more than one DNA sequence encoding this CDR3. The V gene is TRBV28, the J gene TRBJ1-2; 11 nucleotides line up with TRBD1. With V trimmed by 5 bases and J by 2 bases, 10 bases remained unmatched. This CDR3 comprises 17 residues. Germline CDR1 reads MDHEN; CDR2 reads SYDVKM. CDR3: CASSPRTGGFSNYGYTF. The CDR3 DNA reads as TGTGCCAGCAGTCCACGGACAGGGGGCTTCTCCAACTATGGCTACACCTTC.

V usage is TRBV28 and J usage is TRBJ2-2; the match to TRBD2 covers 16 bases. Germline CDR1 and CDR2: MDHEN and SYDVKM. V gave up 5 bases and J gave up 3 bases; unmatched junction bases: 12. The CDR3 has 20 residues. CDR3 sequence: CASSPPGTSGRAPDTGELFF. In nucleotides, the CDR3 is TGTGCCAGCAGTCCCCCCGGGACTAGCGGGAGGGCCCCGGACACCGGGGAGCTGTTTTTT.

The rearrangement uses TRBV21-1 and TRBJ2-7; the table names TRBD1, a call not compared with the DNA. TRBV21-1 corresponds to a pseudogene. The CDR3 extends over 13 amino acids. The CDR3, as DNA: TGTGCCAGCAGCAACGGACAGAAATACGAGCAGTACTTC. This sequence encodes CASSNGQKYEQYF.

The rearrangement joins TRBV7-2 to TRBJ2-2, with TRBD2 matching 9 bases. J gave up 5 bases and V 3 bases, and 1 base lay outside the gene matches. This CDR3 is 14 amino acids long. Germline lookup yields CDR1 SGHTA and CDR2 FQGNSA. CDR3 DNA sequence: TGTGCCAGCAGCTTCAGCGGGAGGACCGGGGAGCTGTTTTTT. This codes for CASSFSGRTGELFF. The entire variable domain, with the rest obtained from reference TRBV7-2 and TRBJ2-2, is as follows: GAGVSQSPSNKVTEKGKDVELRCDPISGHTALYWYRQSLGQGLEFLIYFQGNSAPDKSGLPSDRFSAERTGGSVSTLTIQRTQQEDSAVYLCASSFSGRTGELFFGEGSRLTVL.

The chain has TRBV9 and TRBJ2-4, with D perhaps TRBD1 (7 bases). The V gene's germline CDR1 is SGDLS and CDR2 YYNGEE. V was cut by 5 bases and J by 0 bases, with 15 bases left in between. This CDR3 has 16 residues. This CDR3 is CASSPRGDLAKNIQYF. Written as DNA, the CDR3 is TGTGCCAGCAGTCCCAGGGGGGACCTAGCCAAAAACATTCAGTACTTC.

This chain joins TRBV6-1 and TRBJ2-7, with 7 bases lining up with TRBD1. The CDR3 runs to 13 residues. Germline CDR1 MNHNS, CDR2 SASEGT. Losses at the gene ends were 6 bases for V and 2 bases for J; bases not matched to a gene: 4. CDR3 amino acids: CASRPGQPYEQYF. The CDR3 DNA is TGTGCCAGCAGACCGGGACAGCCCTACGAGCAGTACTTC.

The rearrangement uses TRBV5-1 and TRBJ2-6; D remains unclear. In germline, CDR1 is SGHRS, CDR2 YFSETQ. The V end was cut by 0 bases, the J end by 2 bases, with 15 bases between. This CDR3 spans 18 amino acids. The CDR3 DNA reads TGCGCCAGCAGCTTGGGTGTCGGCCAGGTCCCTGGGGCCAACGTCCTGACTTTC. This codes for CASSLGVGQVPGANVLTF.

Only one count was recorded for this clone. This sequence joins TRBV13 and TRBJ1-2, with TRBD1 matching over 9 bases. J lost 7 bases, V lost 5 bases, and 14 bases had no gene match. The CDR3 is made up of 16 amino acids. Germline-derived CDR1 and CDR2 are PRHDT and FYEKMQ (reference sequence). The CDR3 sequence is CASSHRDRVVFTGYTF. CDR3 DNA sequence: TGTGCCAGCAGCCACCGGGACAGGGTCGTATTCACTGGCTACACCTTC.

The chain couples TRBV9 to TRBJ1-2, with 10 bases matching TRBD1. J gave up 6 bases and V 0 bases, and 5 bases lay outside the gene matches. This CDR3 spans 15 amino acids. CDR1 is SGDLS and CDR2 is YYNGEE in the germline V gene. DNA for the CDR3: TGTGCCAGCAGCGTAGGGGGGGACAGGGGCCATGGCTACACCTTC. Translation: CASSVGGDRGHGYTF.

The rearrangement uses TRBV19 and TRBJ1-4, with 8 bases matching TRBD1. The CDR3 covers 14 residues. The V segment lost 6 bases and the J segment 8 bases; nucleotides outside the gene matches: 8. Germline assignment: CDR1 LNHDA and CDR2 SQIVND (reference sequence). This chain's CDR3 is CASSPGGATEKLFF. The CDR3, as DNA: TGTGCCAGTAGCCCAGGGGGCGCAACCGAAAAACTGTTTTTT.

The chain has TRBV14 and TRBJ1-2; 8 bases agree with TRBD1. Looked up from germline, CDR1 is SGHDN and CDR2 is FVKESK. V was clipped by 1 base and J by 7 bases; unmatched bases: 8. The CDR3 has 15 residues. CDR3 sequence: CASSQAYGQGIGYTF. In DNA, the CDR3 is TGTGCCAGCAGCCAAGCGTATGGACAGGGAATTGGCTACACCTTC.

The chain joins TRBV18 to TRBJ2-6, with 8 bases fitting TRBD2. The ends lost 4 bases at V and 1 base at J; junction bases unmatched: 0. The CDR3 extends over 15 amino acids. The germline gives CDR1 KGHSH, CDR2 LQKENI. The DNA of the CDR3 is TGTGCCAGCTCACAGCGGGGGTCTGGGGCCAACGTCCTGACTTTC. Residues: CASSQRGSGANVLTF.